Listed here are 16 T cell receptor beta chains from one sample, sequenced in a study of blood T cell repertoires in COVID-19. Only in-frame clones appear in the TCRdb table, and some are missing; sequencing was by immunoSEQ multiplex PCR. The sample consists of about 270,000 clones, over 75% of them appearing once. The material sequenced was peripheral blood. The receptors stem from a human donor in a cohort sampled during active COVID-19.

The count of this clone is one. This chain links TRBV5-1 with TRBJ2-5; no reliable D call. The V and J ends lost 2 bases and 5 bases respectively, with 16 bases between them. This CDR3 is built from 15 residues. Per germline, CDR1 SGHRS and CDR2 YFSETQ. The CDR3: CASSFGTQRGETQYF. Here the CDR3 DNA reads TGCGCCAGCAGCTTTGGTACCCAGCGTGGCGAGACCCAGTACTTC.

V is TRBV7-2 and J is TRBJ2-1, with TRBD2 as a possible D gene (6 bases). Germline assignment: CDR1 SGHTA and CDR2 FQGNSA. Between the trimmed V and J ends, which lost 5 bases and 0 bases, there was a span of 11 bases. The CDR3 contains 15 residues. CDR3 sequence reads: CASSAGPSSYNEQFF. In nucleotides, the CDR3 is TGTGCCAGCAGCGCGGGACCCAGCTCCTACAATGAGCAGTTCTTC.

The CDR3 DNA is TGTGCCAGCAGCAATAACAACTACGAGCAGTACTTC. Residues: CASSNNNYEQYF. The rearrangement joins TRBV7-2 to TRBJ2-7, with D uncertain. The germline V and J ends were trimmed by 5 bases and 3 bases, with 8 bases remaining between them. Germline CDR1 SGHTA, CDR2 FQGNSA. The CDR3 contains 12 residues.

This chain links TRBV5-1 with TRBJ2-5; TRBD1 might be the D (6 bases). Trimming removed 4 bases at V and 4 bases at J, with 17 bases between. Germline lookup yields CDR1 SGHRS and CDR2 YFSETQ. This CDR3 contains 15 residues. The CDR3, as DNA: TGCGCCAGCAGCATAAAGGACCTCAGGGGAGAGACCCAGTACTTC. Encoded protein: CASSIKDLRGETQYF. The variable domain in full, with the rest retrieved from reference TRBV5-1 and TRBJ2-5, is KAGVTQTPRYLIKTRGQQVTLSCSPISGHRSVSWYQQTPGQGLQFLFEYFSETQRNKGNFPGRFSGRQFSNSRSEMNVSTLELGDSALYLCASSIKDLRGETQYFGPGTRLLVL.

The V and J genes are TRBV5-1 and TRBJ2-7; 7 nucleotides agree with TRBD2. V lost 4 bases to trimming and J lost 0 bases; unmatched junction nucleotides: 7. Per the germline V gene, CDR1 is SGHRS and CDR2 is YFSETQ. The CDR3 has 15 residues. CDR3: CASSPTTSRSYEQYF. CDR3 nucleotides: TGCGCCAGCAGCCCTACGACTAGCCGCTCCTACGAGCAGTACTTC. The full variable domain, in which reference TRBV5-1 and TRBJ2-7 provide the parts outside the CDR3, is KAGVTQTPRYLIKTRGQQVTLSCSPISGHRSVSWYQQTPGQGLQFLFEYFSETQRNKGNFPGRFSGRQFSNSRSEMNVSTLELGDSALYLCASSPTTSRSYEQYFGPGTRLTVT.

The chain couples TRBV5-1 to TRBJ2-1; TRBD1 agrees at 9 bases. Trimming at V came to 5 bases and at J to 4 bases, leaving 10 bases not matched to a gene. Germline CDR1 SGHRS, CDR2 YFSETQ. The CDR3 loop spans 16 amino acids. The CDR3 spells CASRLYGTGNYNEQFF. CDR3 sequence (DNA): TGCGCCAGCAGATTATACGGGACAGGGAATTACAATGAGCAGTTCTTC.

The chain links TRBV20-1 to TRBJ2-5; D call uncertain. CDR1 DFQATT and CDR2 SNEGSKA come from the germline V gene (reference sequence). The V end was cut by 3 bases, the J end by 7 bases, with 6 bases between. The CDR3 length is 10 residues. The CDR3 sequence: CSARSGTQYF. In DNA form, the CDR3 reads TGCAGTGCTAGGAGTGGGACCCAGTACTTC.

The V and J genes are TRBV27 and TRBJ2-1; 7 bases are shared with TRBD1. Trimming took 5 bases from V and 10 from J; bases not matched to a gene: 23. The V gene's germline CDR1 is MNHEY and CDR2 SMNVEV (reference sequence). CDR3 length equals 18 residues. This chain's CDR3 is CASSPRGLARAGGSEQFF. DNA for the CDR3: TGTGCCAGCAGTCCAAGGGGGCTAGCAAGGGCAGGCGGTTCCGAGCAGTTCTTC.

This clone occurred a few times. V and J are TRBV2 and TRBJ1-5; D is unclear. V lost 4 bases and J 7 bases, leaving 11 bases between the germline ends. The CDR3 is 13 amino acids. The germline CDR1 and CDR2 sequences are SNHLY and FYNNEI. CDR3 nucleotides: TGTGCCAGCAGTGGGGAGGTTCAACAGCCCCAGCATTTT. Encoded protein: CASSGEVQQPQHF.

The CDR3 DNA reads TGTGCCAGCTCTCCCAGGGCCGCTAACTATGGCTACACCTTC. It translates to CASSPRAANYGYTF. This chain links TRBV19 with TRBJ1-2, with D perhaps matching TRBD1 (5 bases). The length of the CDR3 is 14 residues. V was cut by 9 bases and J by 0 bases, with 14 bases left in between. Germline V CDR1 and CDR2: LNHDA, SQIVND (reference sequence).

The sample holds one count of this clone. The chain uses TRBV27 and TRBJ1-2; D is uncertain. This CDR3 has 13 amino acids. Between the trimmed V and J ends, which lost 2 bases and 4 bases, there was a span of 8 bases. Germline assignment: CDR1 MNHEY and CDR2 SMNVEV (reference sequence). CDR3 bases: TGTGCCAGCAGTTTAACGGGAAGCTATGGCTACACCTTC. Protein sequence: CASSLTGSYGYTF.

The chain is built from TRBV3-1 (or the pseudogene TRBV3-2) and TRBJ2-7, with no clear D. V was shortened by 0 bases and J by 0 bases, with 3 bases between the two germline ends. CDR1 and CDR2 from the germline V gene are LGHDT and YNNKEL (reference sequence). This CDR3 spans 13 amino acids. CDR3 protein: CASSQDRSYEQYF. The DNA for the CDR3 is TGTGCCAGCAGCCAAGACCGCTCCTACGAGCAGTACTTC.

The CDR3: CASSPNYTQYF. CDR3 bases: TGTGCCAGCAGCCCGAACTATACGCAGTATTTT. V and J are TRBV3-1 (or the pseudogene TRBV3-2) and TRBJ2-3; D ambiguous. This CDR3 spans 11 amino acids. Germline lookup yields CDR1 LGHDT and CDR2 YNNKEL (reference sequence). Trimming shortened V by 4 bases and J by 7 bases, and 6 bases separated the two germline ends.

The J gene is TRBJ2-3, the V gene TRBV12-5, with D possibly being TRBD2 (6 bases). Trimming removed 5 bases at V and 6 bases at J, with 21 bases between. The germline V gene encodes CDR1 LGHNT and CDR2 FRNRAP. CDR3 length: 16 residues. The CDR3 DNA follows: TGTGCTAGTGGTGTGGGCCTAGCGCGAATCCGGGATACGCAGTATTTT. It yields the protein CASGVGLARIRDTQYF.

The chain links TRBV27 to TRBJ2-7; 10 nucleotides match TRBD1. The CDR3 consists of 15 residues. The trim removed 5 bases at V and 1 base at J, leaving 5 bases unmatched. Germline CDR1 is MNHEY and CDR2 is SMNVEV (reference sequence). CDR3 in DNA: TGTGCCAGCAGTGGGGGACAGGGGCCATCCTACGAGCAGTACTTC. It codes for CASSGGQGPSYEQYF.

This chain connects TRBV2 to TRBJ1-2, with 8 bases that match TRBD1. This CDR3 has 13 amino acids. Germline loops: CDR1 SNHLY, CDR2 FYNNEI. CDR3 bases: TGTGGCGGACGGTCGGGACAGGAGTTTGGCTACACCTTC. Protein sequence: CGGRSGQEFGYTF. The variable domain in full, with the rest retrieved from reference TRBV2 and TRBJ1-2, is EPEVTQTPSHQVTQMGQEVILRCVPISNHLYFYWYRQILGQKVEFLVSFYNNEISEKSEIFDDQFSVERPDGSNFTLKIRSTKLEDSAMYFCGGRSGQEFGYTFGSGTRLTVV.